This T cell receptor beta chain was documented in a study of blood T cell repertoires in COVID-19. Study at large: Collection of acute and convalescent COVID-19 samples took place in the United States, Italy and Spain. From T cells, B-cell-depleted T cells, or PBMCs came the material, which was cDNA or gDNA.

This CDR3 contains 13 residues. Germline CDR1 and CDR2: MNHEY and SMNVEV (reference sequence). Trimming removed 1 base from V and 3 bases from J, with 6 bases in between. Study processing details: Amplification of reference gene primers provided the estimated nucleated cell counts. Repertoires were generated with immunoSEQ multiplex PCR, while TCRdb's copy carries only in-frame clones and drops some. V and J calls and clone size are those listed in that table; D and trimming were worked out from the DNA. The repertoire holds 150,000 to 200,000 clones, with about 80% as singletons. The specimen was peripheral blood. The receptor was derived from a man aged 65-85 years with active or convalescent COVID-19. The chain is built from TRBV27 and TRBJ1-1, with a possible D match to TRBD1 (6 bases). This CDR3 reads CASSLYRDTEAFF. In DNA, the CDR3 is TGTGCCAGCAGTTTATACAGGGACACTGAAGCTTTCTTT.